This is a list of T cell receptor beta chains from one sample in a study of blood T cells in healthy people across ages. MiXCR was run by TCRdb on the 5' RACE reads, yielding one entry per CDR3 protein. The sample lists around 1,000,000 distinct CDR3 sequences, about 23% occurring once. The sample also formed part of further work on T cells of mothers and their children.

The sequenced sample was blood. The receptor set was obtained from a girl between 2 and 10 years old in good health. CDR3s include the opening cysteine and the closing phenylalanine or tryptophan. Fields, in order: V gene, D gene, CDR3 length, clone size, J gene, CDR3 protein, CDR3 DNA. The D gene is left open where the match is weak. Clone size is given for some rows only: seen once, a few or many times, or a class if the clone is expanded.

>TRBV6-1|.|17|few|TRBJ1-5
CASSELTAPYSNQPQHF
TGTGCCAGCAGTGAGCTTACGGCACCTTATAGCAATCAGCCCCAGCATTTT
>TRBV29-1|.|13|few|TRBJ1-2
CSAPGEGIYGYTF
TGCAGCGCTCCAGGAGAGGGGATCTATGGCTACACCTTC
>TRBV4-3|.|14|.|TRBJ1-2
CASSQDTQNYGYTF
TGCGCCAGCAGCCAAGATACCCAAAACTATGGCTACACCTTC
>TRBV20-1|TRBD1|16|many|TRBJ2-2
CSARDQGQGLTGELFF
TGCAGTGCTAGAGATCAGGGACAGGGGCTCACCGGGGAGCTGTTTTTT
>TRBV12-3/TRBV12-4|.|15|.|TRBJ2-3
CASSQSRGGTDTQYF
TGTGCCAGCAGTCAATCACGCGGGGGCACAGATACGCAGTATTTT
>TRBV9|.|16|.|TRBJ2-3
CASSVAPSTSTDTQYF
TGTGCCAGCAGCGTAGCCCCTAGCACCAGCACAGATACGCAGTATTTT
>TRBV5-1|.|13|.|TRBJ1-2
CASSFAFYYGYTF
TGCGCCAGCAGCTTTGCGTTTTACTATGGCTACACCTTC
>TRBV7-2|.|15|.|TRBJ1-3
CASSLGGASGNTIYF
TGTGCCAGCAGCTTAGGGGGTGCCTCTGGAAACACCATATATTTT
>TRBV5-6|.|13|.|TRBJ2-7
CASSPGAGNEQYF
TGTGCCAGCAGCCCCGGGGCAGGAAACGAGCAGTACTTC
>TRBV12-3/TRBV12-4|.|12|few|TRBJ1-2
CASSLKRYGYTF
TGTGCCAGCAGTTTGAAGAGGTATGGCTACACCTTC
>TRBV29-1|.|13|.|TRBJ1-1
CSVGGGLKTEAFF
TGCAGCGTCGGGGGGGGGTTGAAGACTGAAGCTTTCTTT
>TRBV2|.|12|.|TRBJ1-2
CASSYLSGGYTF
TGTGCCAGCAGCTACCTGTCTGGGGGCTACACCTTC
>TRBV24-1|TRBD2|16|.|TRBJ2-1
CATSFSGLESPNEQFF
TGTGCCACCAGTTTTTCGGGACTAGAATCGCCCAATGAGCAGTTCTTC
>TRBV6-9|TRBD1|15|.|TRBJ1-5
CASSSPWDSYQPQHF
TGTGCCAGCAGTTCTCCTTGGGACAGCTATCAGCCCCAGCATTTT
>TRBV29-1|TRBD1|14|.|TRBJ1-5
CSVGLTGSADTQHF
TGCAGCGTTGGATTGACAGGGTCGGCAGATACGCAGCATTTT
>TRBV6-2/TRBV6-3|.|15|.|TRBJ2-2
CASSSSTGLTGELFF
TGTGCCAGCAGTTCCAGTACAGGGCTCACCGGGGAGCTGTTTTTT
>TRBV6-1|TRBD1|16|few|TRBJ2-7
CASSQGTWDSAYEQYF
TGTGCCAGCAGTCAAGGAACCTGGGACAGCGCCTACGAGCAGTACTTC
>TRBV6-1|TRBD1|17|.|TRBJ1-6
CASSEEPGGSYNSPLHF
TGTGCCAGCAGTGAAGAGCCAGGGGGCTCCTATAATTCACCCCTCCACTTT
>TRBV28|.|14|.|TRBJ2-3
CASSLAQGTDTQYF
TGTGCCAGCAGTTTAGCCCAGGGCACAGATACGCAGTATTTT
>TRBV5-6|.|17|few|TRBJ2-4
CASSGSGRSLAKNIQYF
TGTGCCAGCAGCGGGAGTGGGAGATCGCTAGCCAAAAACATTCAGTACTTC
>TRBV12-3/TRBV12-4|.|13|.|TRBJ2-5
CASSRGPAGTQYF
TGTGCCAGCAGTCGGGGACCTGCGGGGACCCAGTACTTC
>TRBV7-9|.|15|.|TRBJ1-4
CASSSSGGLNEKLFF
TGTGCCAGCAGCTCCAGTGGAGGGTTGAATGAAAAACTGTTTTTT
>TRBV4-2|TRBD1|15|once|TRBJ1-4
CASSLPGQINEKLFF
TGTGCCAGCAGCCTACCGGGACAGATTAATGAAAAACTGTTTTTT
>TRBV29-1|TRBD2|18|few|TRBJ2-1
CSVEGLAGVPLANNEQFF
TGCAGCGTTGAGGGACTAGCGGGCGTTCCACTAGCCAACAATGAGCAGTTCTTC
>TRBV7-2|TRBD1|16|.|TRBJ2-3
CASSPSGQGALNTQYF
TGTGCCAGCAGCCCCTCTGGGCAGGGGGCTCTCAATACGCAGTATTTT
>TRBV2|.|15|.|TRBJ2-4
CAVRPPQGAKNIQYF
TGTGCCGTCCGGCCCCCCCAGGGGGCCAAAAACATTCAGTACTTC
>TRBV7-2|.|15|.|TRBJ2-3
CASSLEARPEDTQYF
TGTGCCAGTAGCTTAGAGGCTCGTCCGGAGGATACGCAGTATTTT
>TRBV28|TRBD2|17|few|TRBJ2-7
CASSLYGAGGVDYEQYF
TGTGCCAGCAGTTTATATGGAGCTGGGGGGGTTGACTACGAGCAGTACTTC
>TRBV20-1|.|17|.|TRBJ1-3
CSARGWLAGEAGNTIYF
TGCAGTGCTAGAGGATGGTTAGCAGGGGAAGCTGGAAACACCATATATTTT
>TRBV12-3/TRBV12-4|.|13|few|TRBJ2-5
CASTPGNQETQYF
TGTGCCAGCACCCCGGGTAACCAAGAGACCCAGTACTTC
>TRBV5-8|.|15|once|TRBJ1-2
CASSLGPGVNYGYTF
TGTGCCAGCAGCTTGGGCCCAGGGGTAAACTATGGCTACACCTTC
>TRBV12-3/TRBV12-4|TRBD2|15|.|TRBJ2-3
CASSLISGGTDAQYF
TGTGCCAGCAGTTTAATAAGCGGGGGCACAGATGCGCAGTATTTT
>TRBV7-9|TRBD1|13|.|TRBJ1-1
CASRYDRGTEAFF
TGTGCCAGCAGGTACGACAGGGGGACTGAAGCTTTCTTT
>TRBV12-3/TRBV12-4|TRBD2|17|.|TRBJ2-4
CASSSRGGGSTLNIQYF
TGTGCCAGCAGTTCCCGGGGGGGCGGGAGCACCTTAAACATTCAGTACTTC
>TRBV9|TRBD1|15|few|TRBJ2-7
CASSVGQGEGYEQYF
TGTGCCAGCAGCGTAGGACAGGGGGAAGGCTACGAGCAGTACTTC
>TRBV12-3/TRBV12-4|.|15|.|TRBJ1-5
CASGSQGLENQPQHF
TGTGCCAGCGGATCCCAGGGGTTGGAGAATCAGCCCCAGCATTTT
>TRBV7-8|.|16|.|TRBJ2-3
CASSSGDQIRSDTQYF
TGTGCCAGCAGCTCTGGGGACCAGATCAGGTCTGATACGCAGTATTTT
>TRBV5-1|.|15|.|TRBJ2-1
CASSFSAGLYNEQFF
TGCGCCAGCAGCTTCTCGGCGGGCCTCTACAATGAGCAGTTCTTC
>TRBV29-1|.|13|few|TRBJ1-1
CSSGGAGNTEAFF
TGCAGCTCTGGGGGGGCGGGTAACACTGAAGCTTTCTTT
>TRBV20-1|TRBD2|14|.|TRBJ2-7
CSARRGTSDYEQYF
TGCAGTGCTAGGAGAGGGACTAGCGACTACGAGCAGTACTTC
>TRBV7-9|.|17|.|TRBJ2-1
CASSLLGGLALSNEQFF
TGTGCCAGCAGCTTATTGGGCGGTCTAGCGTTGTCGAATGAGCAGTTCTTC
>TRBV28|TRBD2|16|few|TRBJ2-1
CASSFSGGLSYNEQFF
TGTGCCAGCAGTTTCAGCGGGGGGTTATCCTACAATGAGCAGTTCTTC
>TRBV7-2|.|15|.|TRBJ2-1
CASSLAGLFYNEQFF
TGTGCCAGCAGCTTAGCAGGCCTTTTCTACAATGAGCAGTTCTTC
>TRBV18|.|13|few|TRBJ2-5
CASSPPIQETQYF
TGTGCCAGCTCACCACCGATTCAAGAGACCCAGTACTTC
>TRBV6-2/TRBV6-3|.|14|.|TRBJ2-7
CASSDRRGGSEQYF
TGTGCCAGCAGTGACAGGCGAGGAGGGAGCGAGCAGTACTTC
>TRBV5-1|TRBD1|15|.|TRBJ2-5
CASSVGTAIQEAQYF
TGCGCCAGCAGCGTAGGGACAGCCATTCAAGAGGCCCAGTACTTC
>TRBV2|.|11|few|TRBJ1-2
CAGTGINGYAF
TGTGCCGGCACGGGGATCAATGGCTACGCCTTC
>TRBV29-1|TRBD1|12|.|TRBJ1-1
CSGEQGGTEAFF
TGCAGCGGGGAACAGGGGGGAACTGAAGCTTTCTTT
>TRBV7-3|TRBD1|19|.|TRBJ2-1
CASSLLGGTGVSSYNEQFF
TGTGCCAGCAGCCTCCTGGGGGGGACAGGGGTAAGCTCCTACAATGAGCAGTTCTTC
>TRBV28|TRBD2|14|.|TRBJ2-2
CASSFRGRAGELFF
TGTGCCAGCAGTTTCCGCGGGAGGGCCGGGGAGCTGTTTTTT
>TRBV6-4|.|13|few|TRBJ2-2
CASSDFSTGELFF
TGTGCCAGCAGTGACTTTAGCACCGGGGAGCTGTTTTTT
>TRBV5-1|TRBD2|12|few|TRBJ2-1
CASSVTSGEQFF
TGCGCCAGCAGCGTCACTAGCGGAGAGCAGTTCTTC
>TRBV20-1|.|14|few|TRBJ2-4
CSASGYKTKNIQYF
TGCAGTGCTTCCGGGTACAAGACCAAAAACATTCAGTACTTC